The 28 T cell receptor beta chains listed next were all sequenced from one sample in a study of T cells after yellow fever vaccination. TCRdb reprocessed the 5' RACE reads with MiXCR, giving one entry per CDR3 protein. The table shows around 550,000 distinct CDR3 sequences, with roughly 19% occurring only once. The sequenced sample was PBMCs, obtained 15 days after the yellow fever booster vaccination. Receptor source: a man aged 25-40 years who received the YFV17D yellow fever vaccine.

This clonotype was seen a handful of times. The genes are TRBV20-1 and TRBJ2-4; no definite D call. V lost 3 bases, J lost 0 bases, and 6 bases lay in between. There are 13 residues in the CDR3. The germline V gene encodes CDR1 DFQATT and CDR2 SNEGSKA (reference sequence). In DNA form, the CDR3 reads TGCAGTGCTAGTACGCAAGCCAAAAACATTCAGTACTTC. As protein: CSASTQAKNIQYF.

V is TRBV7-2 and J is TRBJ2-1; 11 nucleotides line up with TRBD2. The V gene's germline CDR1 is SGHTA and CDR2 FQGNSA. The ends lost 0 bases at V and 8 bases at J; junction bases unmatched: 6. This CDR3 has 16 residues. CDR3 residues: CASSLARLAGGDEQFF. The CDR3, as DNA: TGTGCCAGCAGCTTAGCGCGGCTAGCGGGAGGTGATGAGCAGTTCTTC.

This clonotype appeared a few times. The rearrangement uses TRBV6-4 and TRBJ2-3; 10 bases line up with TRBD2. From germline, CDR1 is MRHNA and CDR2 SNTAGT. The V gene end was trimmed by 6 bases and the J gene end by 4 bases; junction bases not matched to a gene: 13. This CDR3 spans 17 amino acids. The CDR3 region is CASRTPGTSAYPDTQYF. CDR3 DNA sequence: TGTGCCAGCAGGACTCCCGGGACTAGCGCCTACCCAGATACGCAGTATTTT.

This clonotype was picked up a small number of times. This chain joins TRBV12-3 or TRBV12-4 and TRBJ1-1; D is unresolved. The CDR3 sequence is 15 residues long. The V and J ends lost 2 bases and 2 bases respectively, with 12 bases between them. CDR3 sequence reads: CASSLYRDTNTEAFF. Here the CDR3 DNA reads TGTGCCAGCAGTTTATATAGGGATACAAACACTGAAGCTTTCTTT.

This rearrangement joins TRBV11-2 to TRBJ2-2; TRBD2 aligns across 9 bases. The CDR3 is 17 amino acids. Trimming took 1 base from V and 6 from J; bases not matched to a gene: 9. Germline-derived CDR1 and CDR2 are SGHAT and FQNNGV. CDR3 nucleotide sequence: TGTGCCAGCAGCTTAGTCCTGGGACTAGCCCTCCCCGGGGAGCTGTTTTTT. As protein: CASSLVLGLALPGELFF.

This clonotype showed up just a few times. This chain links TRBV3-1 with TRBJ2-1; possible D gene TRBD2, 6 bases. The CDR3 contains 16 residues. CDR1 is LGHDT, CDR2 YNNKEL, per germline (reference sequence). The V and J ends lost 1 base and 7 bases respectively, with 17 bases between them. The CDR3 DNA reads TGTGCCAGCAGCCAAGGGGAGGCTATGGCGGGGAATGAGCAGTTCTTC. Translating it yields CASSQGEAMAGNEQFF.

The genes are TRBV28 and TRBJ2-7, with a possible D match to TRBD2 (7 bases). The CDR3 spans 15 residues. Trimming took 10 bases from V and 2 from J, leaving 21 bases between them. From germline, CDR1 is MDHEN and CDR2 SYDVKM. CDR3 residues: CATTGWGGLAYEQYF. DNA for the CDR3: TGTGCCACCACGGGTTGGGGGGGGCTAGCCTACGAGCAGTACTTC.

This clonotype was found once. This chain uses TRBV3-1 with TRBJ1-6; 9 bases map to TRBD1. The CDR3 runs 17 residues. Germline trimming cut 1 base from V and 7 bases from J; bases unmatched to any gene: 8. Per germline, CDR1 LGHDT and CDR2 YNNKEL (reference sequence). The CDR3 DNA follows: TGTGCCAGCAGCCAAGCCGGGACAGGGTATAGGAATTCACCCCTCCACTTT. It specifies CASSQAGTGYRNSPLHF.

CDR3 sequence (DNA): TGTGCCAGCAGAGTCTGGTCCACAGATACGCAGTATTTT. This encodes CASRVWSTDTQYF. The chain carries TRBV6-1 and TRBJ2-3; D gene uncertain. Germline V lookup: CDR1 MNHNS, CDR2 SASEGT. The CDR3 consists of 13 residues. Trimming left V 6 bases short and J 2 bases short, with 9 bases between.

The V gene is TRBV7-9, the J gene TRBJ2-1; D not certain. Germline CDR1 is SEHNR and CDR2 is FQNEAQ (reference sequence). V lost 3 bases and J lost 8, with 14 bases in between. The CDR3 sequence is 14 residues long. This CDR3 reads CASSFRAGLDEQFF. In DNA, the CDR3 is TGTGCCAGCAGCTTTCGGGCAGGTCTGGATGAGCAGTTCTTC. The complete variable domain, with remaining parts taken from reference TRBV7-9 and TRBJ2-1, reads DTGVSQNPRHKITKRGQNVTFRCDPISEHNRLYWYRQTLGQGPEFLTYFQNEAQLEKSRLLSDRFSAERPKGSFSTLEIQRTEQGDSAMYLCASSFRAGLDEQFFGPGTRLTVL.

This sequence joins TRBV11-2 and TRBJ2-5; TRBD2 agrees at 14 bases. The V gene's germline CDR1 is SGHAT and CDR2 FQNNGV. V gave up 8 bases and J gave up 5 bases; unmatched junction bases: 7. The CDR3 extends over 15 amino acids. The CDR3 bases are TGTGCCAGCCGTAACCGACTAGCGGGAGGGGAGACCCAGTACTTC. This encodes CASRNRLAGGETQYF.

This clonotype occurred a few times. This sequence joins TRBV7-3 and TRBJ2-1, with 8 positions matching TRBD2. The CDR3 totals 17 residues. CDR1 and CDR2 from the germline V gene are SGHTA and FQGTGA. V gave up 6 bases and J gave up 3 bases; unmatched junction bases: 13. The CDR3 region has the DNA TGTGCCAGCAGTCCCCGGGAGGGCAGGGGAATCTACAATGAGCAGTTCTTC. It codes for CASSPREGRGIYNEQFF.

The chain joins TRBV7-2 to TRBJ2-7; 7 bases align to TRBD2. The V gene's germline CDR1 is SGHTA and CDR2 FQGNSA. Trimming removed 5 bases from V and 3 bases from J; junction bases left unmatched: 13. The CDR3 extends over 16 amino acids. Here the CDR3 reads CASSRPSAGVRYEQYF. CDR3 coding DNA: TGTGCCAGCAGCCGCCCCTCGGCGGGAGTACGCTACGAGCAGTACTTC. The complete variable domain, with remaining parts taken from reference TRBV7-2 and TRBJ2-7, reads GAGVSQSPSNKVTEKGKDVELRCDPISGHTALYWYRQSLGQGLEFLIYFQGNSAPDKSGLPSDRFSAERTGGSVSTLTIQRTQQEDSAVYLCASSRPSAGVRYEQYFGPGTRLTVT.

A few counts support this clonotype. This chain's CDR3 is CASSPPTRELKNEQFF. The CDR3 nucleotides are TGTGCCAGCAGTCCCCCTACTCGGGAGTTAAAGAATGAGCAGTTCTTC. The chain has TRBV6-1 and TRBJ2-1; D possibly corresponds to TRBD2 (6 bases). Germline values: CDR1 MNHNS, CDR2 SASEGT. V lost 5 bases to trimming and J lost 7 bases, with 21 bases between them. The CDR3 covers 16 residues.

V gene TRBV5-4 combines with J gene TRBJ2-7; TRBD1 agrees at 10 bases. This CDR3 has 14 amino acids. Germline CDR1 SGHNT, CDR2 YYREEE (reference sequence). V lost 4 bases and J lost 4; bases outside the gene matches: 5. The CDR3 region has the DNA TGTGCCAGCAGCGTCGGACAGGGGGAGTACGAGCAGTACTTC. The encoded protein is CASSVGQGEYEQYF.

This clonotype was recorded a few times. The chain carries TRBV7-8 and TRBJ2-1, with 10 bases aligning to TRBD2. The CDR3 loop spans 15 amino acids. The germline gives CDR1 SGHVS, CDR2 FQNEAQ. The trim removed 5 bases at V and 6 bases at J, leaving 7 bases unmatched. In DNA form, the CDR3 reads TGTGCCAGCAGCGACCGGGGACTAGCGCTCAATGAGCAGTTCTTC. It specifies CASSDRGLALNEQFF. Full variable domain (missing parts from reference TRBV7-8 and TRBJ2-1): GAGVSQSPRYKVAKRGQDVALRCDPISGHVSLFWYQQALGQGPEFLTYFQNEAQLDKSGLPSDRFFAERPEGSVSTLKIQRTQQEDSAVYLCASSDRGLALNEQFFGPGTRLTVL.

This clonotype was observed a few times. The CDR3 sequence is CASSTGGAFNEQFF. CDR3 nucleotide sequence: TGTGCCAGCAGTACAGGGGGCGCGTTCAATGAGCAGTTCTTC. The chain has TRBV12-3 or TRBV12-4 and TRBJ2-1; 9 nucleotides line up with TRBD1. Trimming cost V 5 bases and J 6 bases; bases outside gene matches: 5. The CDR3 is 14 amino acids.

This sequence joins TRBV28 and TRBJ2-1; 12 bases align to TRBD2. The CDR3 loop spans 16 amino acids. J was trimmed by 3 bases and V by 4 bases; bases with no gene match: 4. Germline assignment: CDR1 MDHEN and CDR2 SYDVKM. The CDR3 spells CASSSLTSGSYNEQFF. CDR3 in DNA: TGTGCCAGCAGTTCCCTGACTAGCGGGAGCTACAATGAGCAGTTCTTC.

This chain uses TRBV28 with TRBJ2-2, with no clear D. The germline V gene encodes CDR1 MDHEN and CDR2 SYDVKM. There are 14 residues in the CDR3. Trimming shortened V by 1 base and J by 5 bases, and 8 bases separated the two germline ends. The CDR3 region is CASSLYRRTGELFF. In DNA form, the CDR3 reads TGTGCCAGCAGTTTATACCGACGGACCGGGGAGCTGTTTTTT. Combining the CDR3 with reference TRBV28 and TRBJ2-2 gives the whole variable domain DVKVTQSSRYLVKRTGEKVFLECVQDMDHENMFWYRQDPGLGLRLIYFSYDVKMKEKGDIPEGYSVSREKKERFSLILESASTNQTSMYLCASSLYRRTGELFFGEGSRLTVL.

The chain has TRBV29-1 and TRBJ2-3, with TRBD2 identical over 11 bases. V was clipped by 7 bases and J by 5 bases; unmatched bases: 8. This CDR3 is built from 14 residues. Germline V gene data show CDR1 as SQVTM and CDR2 as ANQGSEA. The CDR3 DNA sequence: TGCAGCGCCACCGATAGCGGGAGGGAAGATACGCAGTATTTT. Encoded protein: CSATDSGREDTQYF.

The CDR3 region has the DNA TGTGCCAGCAGCGAAGCGGGAGGGAAGGACGAGCAGTACTTC. It codes for CASSEAGGKDEQYF. The chain employs TRBV7-2 and TRBJ2-7; 10 bases map to TRBD2. The CDR3 runs to 14 residues. Trimming removed 5 bases from V and 5 bases from J; junction bases left unmatched: 6. The germline CDR1 and CDR2 sequences are SGHTA and FQGNSA.

This clonotype was found a few times. The V call is TRBV4-3, the J call TRBJ2-3; 8 nucleotides line up with TRBD2. After removal of 1 base from V and 5 bases from J, the junction contained 5 bases not matched to a gene. The germline V gene encodes CDR1 LGHNA and CDR2 YSLEER. This CDR3 has 15 amino acids. CDR3 residues: CASSQGASGLDTQYF. The DNA of the CDR3 is TGCGCCAGCAGCCAAGGGGCTAGCGGGTTAGATACGCAGTATTTT.

This clonotype was counted only a few times. The chain has TRBV9 and TRBJ2-1, with D perhaps TRBD2 (5 bases). Germline V gene sequence: CDR1 SGDLS, CDR2 YYNGEE. This CDR3 region has 18 residues. Trimming left V 3 bases short and J 0 bases short, with 19 bases between. The CDR3 reads CASSDGLADPSSYNEQFF. The CDR3 DNA reads as TGTGCCAGCAGCGATGGGCTAGCTGATCCTAGCTCCTACAATGAGCAGTTCTTC.

The chain couples TRBV29-1 to TRBJ2-1; TRBD2 matches 12 bases. This CDR3 is built from 20 residues. The ends lost 7 bases at V and 5 bases at J; junction bases unmatched: 24. Germline lookup yields CDR1 SQVTM and CDR2 ANQGSEA. The CDR3 protein is CSGRQDGATSGSSFDNEQFF. CDR3 nucleotide sequence: TGCAGCGGCCGACAGGACGGGGCGACTAGCGGGAGTTCCTTCGACAATGAGCAGTTCTTC.

The gene calls are TRBV29-1 and TRBJ2-4, with D perhaps TRBD1 (5 bases). V lost 8 bases, J lost 1 base, and 9 bases lay in between. Germline-derived CDR1 and CDR2 are SQVTM and ANQGSEA. The CDR3 runs 12 residues. CDR3 protein: CSPRGAKNIQYF. The CDR3 coding sequence is TGCAGCCCTAGGGGTGCCAAAAACATTCAGTACTTC.

The chain employs TRBV5-1 and TRBJ2-7; the D gene is possibly TRBD1 (6 bases). This CDR3 is 13 amino acids long. Trimming cost V 5 bases and J 2 bases, with 11 bases left between them. Germline lookup yields CDR1 SGHRS and CDR2 YFSETQ. The CDR3 bases are TGCGCCAGCAGTGGACAGCCCCCCTACGAGCAGTACTTC. It yields the protein CASSGQPPYEQYF.

The chain combines TRBV7-8 with TRBJ2-3, with 11 bases matching TRBD2. The CDR3 totals 15 residues. With V trimmed by 0 bases and J by 7 bases, 3 bases remained unmatched. Germline CDR1 and CDR2: SGHVS and FQNEAQ. CDR3 sequence (DNA): TGTGCCAGCAGCTTAGCAGGGACTAGCGGTTATACGCAGTATTTT. It is translated as CASSLAGTSGYTQYF.

The chain has TRBV30 and TRBJ2-1, with TRBD2 matching over 11 bases. The CDR3 length is 16 residues. The germline V gene encodes CDR1 GTSNPN and CDR2 SVGIG (reference sequence). Trimming cost V 1 base and J 6 bases; bases outside gene matches: 8. Here the CDR3 reads CAWSGLTSGDVNEQFF. The CDR3, as DNA: TGTGCCTGGAGTGGCTTGACTAGCGGGGACGTCAATGAGCAGTTCTTC.